These T cell receptor beta chains were read from a single sample in a study of blood T cell repertoires in COVID-19. Only in-frame clones appear in the TCRdb table, and some are missing; sequencing was by immunoSEQ multiplex PCR. The repertoire holds 200,000 to 300,000 clones, with about nine tenths as singletons. Sequencing was done on a sample of PBMCs or T cells enriched from blood (not recorded which). Receptor source: a man in his forties who had recovered from COVID-19. The CDR3 runs from the conserved cysteine through the conserved F or W. The D gene is left open where the match is weak. Clone sizes are given selectively: once, few, many, or a class where the clone is expanded.

d_call j_call clone_size v_call cdr3_nt cdr3_aa
NA TRBJ2-3 NA TRBV3-1/TRBV3-2 TGTGCCAGCAGCCAATTCTCCAGAAGTGGAGATACGCAGTATTTT CASSQFSRSGDTQYF
TRBD2 TRBJ2-3 NA TRBV6-4 TGTGCCAGCAGTGAGGCGGGAGGGTTGGATACGCAGTATTTT CASSEAGGLDTQYF
TRBD1 TRBJ1-1 NA TRBV7-2 TGTGCCAGCAGCCCAGGACAGGGAATGAACACTGAAGCTTTCTTT CASSPGQGMNTEAFF
NA TRBJ1-3 few TRBV4-2 TGTGCCAGCAGCGTCGAGGGAGCCTCTGGAAACACCATATATTTT CASSVEGASGNTIYF
NA TRBJ2-7 NA TRBV6-5 TGTGCCAGCCAGCCGGGGAACTCCTACGAGCAGTACTTC CASQPGNSYEQYF
TRBD2 TRBJ2-7 NA TRBV6-5 TGTGCCATCTCTTTAGCGGGGGCCTCCTACGAGCAGTACTTC CAISLAGASYEQYF
NA TRBJ1-3 NA TRBV4-3 TGCGCCAGCAGCCAAGAAGCACCTGGCACCATATATTTT CASSQEAPGTIYF
TRBD1 TRBJ1-1 NA TRBV11-1 TGTGCCAGCAGCTTAGCGATAGGACAGGGCACTGAAGCTTTCTTT CASSLAIGQGTEAFF
NA TRBJ2-7 NA TRBV18 TGTGCCAGCTCACCAATTCAACAGTCTATTGTGCAGTACTTC CASSPIQQSIVQYF
NA TRBJ2-7 NA TRBV4-1 TGCGCCAGCAGCCTTCAATTACAGGGTGCCTACGAGCAGTACTTC CASSLQLQGAYEQYF
NA TRBJ1-2 NA TRBV29-1 TGCAGCGTTGAAGATCTTACGGGATCAGGAGGCTACACCTTC CSVEDLTGSGGYTF
NA TRBJ2-7 NA TRBV2 TGTGCCAGCTTCCCCGACAGTCTACGAGCCCCGTACTTC CASFPDSLRAPYF
TRBD1 TRBJ1-2 NA TRBV30 TGTGCCTGGAGTATCACAGGGGATAGCTATGGCTACACCTTC CAWSITGDSYGYTF
TRBD1 TRBJ1-6 few TRBV2 TGTGCCAGCAGTGGACCCGACAGGGGAGGTTCACCCCTCCACTTT CASSGPDRGGSPLHF